This passage covers 20 T cell receptor beta chains from one sample sequenced in a study of T cells in Graves' hyperthyroidism and ophthalmopathy. RNA transcripts gave rise to amplified TCR beta CDR3 regions. Using the HTBI primer set, a first-round RT-PCR was run on the TCR CDR3. TCRdb re-analysed the multiplex PCR reads in MiXCR, keeping a single row per CDR3 protein. The sample yields approximately 690,000 distinct CDR3 sequences, roughly 15% seen once. The sequenced sample was blood. Every receptor here comes from a woman in her fifties or sixties with Graves' ophthalmopathy.

This clonotype was picked up many times. Its ends do not fully match the called genes, so a read error is possible. This chain uses TRBV5-1 with TRBJ2-3; no clear D gene. This CDR3 contains 13 residues. CDR1 is SGHRS, CDR2 YFSETQ, per germline. The CDR3 reads CASSLASTDTQYF. The CDR3, as DNA: TGTGCCAGCAGCTTAGCCAGCACAGATACGCAGTATTTT.

This clonotype was seen ten or more times. CDR3 nucleotide sequence: TGCGCCAGCAGCAAACGGGGTTCCTACGAGCAGTACTTC. Protein sequence: CASSKRGSYEQYF. The genes are TRBV5-1 and TRBJ2-7, with D possibly TRBD2 on 5 matching bases. CDR3 length: 13 residues. Trimming took off 4 bases at V and 1 base at J, with 9 bases between the two ends. Germline V lookup: CDR1 SGHRS, CDR2 YFSETQ.

This clonotype was seen at least ten times. The rearrangement links TRBV11-3 to TRBJ2-1; 10 nucleotides match TRBD1. The V gene end was trimmed by 3 bases and the J gene end by 8 bases; junction bases not matched to a gene: 4. CDR1 and CDR2 (germline): SGHNT, YENEEA. The CDR3 sequence is 14 residues long. The CDR3 spells CASSFRDRGDEQFF. CDR3 bases: TGTGCCAGCAGCTTCCGGGACAGGGGCGATGAGCAGTTCTTC.

The rearrangement joins TRBV29-1 to TRBJ1-2; a weak D match, TRBD1 (6 bases). The CDR3 extends over 12 amino acids. Germline values: CDR1 SQVTM, CDR2 ANQGSEA. Deletions cut 7 bases from V and 9 bases from J, with 18 bases between. The CDR3, as DNA: TGCAGCGCAAGACTAGGGACATCGCGCTACACCTTC. Translated, it gives CSARLGTSRYTF.

The chain carries TRBV3-1 and TRBJ2-2; D is uncertain. V was clipped by 1 base and J by 1 base, with 25 bases between them. This CDR3 spans 21 amino acids. CDR1 is LGHDT and CDR2 is YNNKEL in the germline V gene (reference sequence). CDR3: CASSQVSLSYDFMENTGELFF. The CDR3 DNA reads TGTGCCAGCAGCCAAGTTTCGCTTAGTTATGATTTTATGGAGAACACCGGGGAGCTGTTTTTT. Together with reference TRBV3-1 and TRBJ2-2, the CDR3 gives the full variable domain: DTAVSQTPKYLVTQMGNDKSIKCEQNLGHDTMYWYKQDSKKFLKIMFSYNNKELIINETVPNRFSPKSPDKAHLNLHINSLELGDSAVYFCASSQVSLSYDFMENTGELFFGEGSRLTVL.

This clonotype was seen at least ten times. The gene calls are TRBV20-1 and TRBJ2-7; 7 bases fit TRBD2. Germline trimming cut 5 bases from V and 0 bases from J; bases unmatched to any gene: 10. This CDR3 has 15 amino acids. Germline values: CDR1 DFQATT, CDR2 SNEGSKA (reference sequence). The CDR3: CSARETGGSSYEQYF. Here the CDR3 DNA reads TGCAGTGCTCGGGAGACGGGGGGTAGCTCCTACGAGCAGTACTTC.

This clonotype is a singleton in its sample. The V and J genes are TRBV4-1 and TRBJ1-2; D gene unclear. The CDR3 contains 13 residues. V was shortened by 0 bases and J by 0 bases, with 2 bases between the two germline ends. Germline V gene data show CDR1 as MGHRA and CDR2 as YSYEKL. CDR3 bases: TGCGCCAGCAGCCAAGAGCCTAACTATGGCTACACCTTC. This encodes CASSQEPNYGYTF.

This clonotype was seen at least ten times. The V call is TRBV6-1, the J call TRBJ2-1; 8 bases are shared with TRBD1. Per germline, CDR1 MNHNS and CDR2 SASEGT. This CDR3 has 13 amino acids. V gave up 5 bases and J gave up 5 bases; unmatched junction bases: 2. The CDR3 sequence is CASSYRGDNEQFF. For the CDR3, the DNA is TGTGCCAGCAGTTACAGGGGGGACAATGAGCAGTTCTTC.

This rearrangement joins TRBV19 to TRBJ2-3, with 12 bases identical to TRBD2. Losses at the gene ends were 5 bases for V and 4 bases for J; bases not matched to a gene: 7. Per the germline V gene, CDR1 is LNHDA and CDR2 is SQIVND (reference sequence). The CDR3 spans 16 residues. CDR3 sequence: CASSLRTSGTADTQYF. In DNA, the CDR3 is TGTGCCAGTAGTCTAAGGACTAGCGGGACGGCAGATACGCAGTATTTT.

This sequence joins TRBV5-5 and TRBJ1-1, with D perhaps TRBD1 (5 bases). V was shortened by 4 bases and J by 3 bases, with 10 bases between the two germline ends. The CDR3 is 13 residues long. Germline CDR1 is SGHKS and CDR2 is YYEKEE (reference sequence). CDR3 region: CASSPGVHTEAFF. The CDR3 bases are TGTGCCAGCAGCCCGGGGGTGCACACTGAAGCTTTCTTT. Filled out from reference TRBV5-5 and TRBJ1-1, the complete variable domain reads DAGVTQSPTHLIKTRGQQVTLRCSPISGHKSVSWYQQVLGQGPQFIFQYYEKEERGRGNFPDRFSARQFPNYSSELNVNALLLGDSALYLCASSPGVHTEAFFGQGTRLTVV.

The V and J genes are TRBV7-8 and TRBJ2-5; weak D call: TRBD2 (6 bases). Germline CDR1 is SGHVS and CDR2 is FQNEAQ. V lost 6 bases, J lost 1 base, and 15 bases lay in between. The CDR3 totals 15 residues. CDR3 region: CASSETGAGQETQYF. The CDR3 DNA reads as TGTGCCAGCAGTGAAACGGGAGCGGGCCAAGAGACCCAGTACTTC.

This clonotype was recorded at least ten times. The V call is TRBV30, the J call TRBJ2-7; 8 bases fit TRBD2. Losses at the gene ends were 5 bases for V and 0 bases for J; bases not matched to a gene: 3. Germline V lookup: CDR1 GTSNPN, CDR2 SVGIG (reference sequence). There are 13 residues in the CDR3. As DNA, the CDR3 is TGTGCCTGGGGTAGCGGGACCTCCTACGAGCAGTACTTC. Protein product: CAWGSGTSYEQYF.

This clonotype was recorded at least ten times. The chain employs TRBV4-2 and TRBJ1-5, with D uncertain. Trimming cost V 0 bases and J 1 base, with 10 bases left between them. This CDR3 has 16 residues. The germline gives CDR1 LGHNA, CDR2 YNFKEQ. The chain's CDR3 is CASSQDFGLSNQPQHF. The CDR3 nucleotides read TGTGCCAGCAGCCAAGATTTCGGACTGAGCAATCAGCCCCAGCATTTT.

In its sample, this clonotype was seen many times. CDR3 amino acids: CASSSLGGLAGVKETQYF. The CDR3 nucleotides read TGTGCCAGCAGCTCCTTGGGTGGACTAGCGGGAGTAAAAGAGACCCAGTACTTC. The chain carries TRBV11-2 and TRBJ2-5, with 13 bases lining up with TRBD2. The junction had 11 bases not matched to a gene; V was cut back by 4 bases and J by 3 bases. The CDR3 consists of 18 residues. The germline V gene encodes CDR1 SGHAT and CDR2 FQNNGV.

This clonotype has a handful of counts. This chain connects TRBV12-3 or TRBV12-4 to TRBJ1-6; 7 bases align to TRBD1. The CDR3 has 15 residues. V lost 5 bases and J lost 5; bases outside the gene matches: 6. CDR3 loop: CASSRGTANNSPLHF. CDR3 coding DNA: TGTGCCAGCAGTCGGGGGACAGCAAATAATTCACCCCTCCACTTT.

V is TRBV20-1 and J is TRBJ2-5; 12 positions agree with TRBD2. CDR1 DFQATT and CDR2 SNEGSKA come from the germline V gene (reference sequence). This CDR3 is built from 14 residues. J lost 4 bases, V lost 5 bases, and 5 bases had no gene match. The CDR3 DNA is TGCAGTGCTGCGACTAGCGGGAGTCGAGAGACCCAGTACTTC. This sequence encodes CSAATSGSRETQYF.

This clonotype was seen only a few times. The chain joins TRBV5-1 to TRBJ2-5, with 9 bases fitting TRBD1. The germline gives CDR1 SGHRS, CDR2 YFSETQ. The CDR3 spans 14 residues. V lost 3 bases to trimming and J lost 2 bases; unmatched junction nucleotides: 2. The DNA of the CDR3 is TGCGCCAGCAGCTCACAGGGGGCTCAAGAGACCCAGTACTTC. This sequence encodes CASSSQGAQETQYF.

This clonotype was counted many times. The J gene is TRBJ2-3, the V gene TRBV20-1; a possible D gene is TRBD2 (6 bases). The CDR3 totals 15 residues. The germline V gene encodes CDR1 DFQATT and CDR2 SNEGSKA (reference sequence). V was pared by 2 bases and J by 5 bases, with 17 bases between. CDR3 bases: TGCAGTGCTAGATTAACTAGCCTTGCACTAGATACGCAGTATTTT. Translation gives CSARLTSLALDTQYF.

This chain connects TRBV4-1 to TRBJ1-1; D is unresolved. With 0 bases removed from V and 6 bases from J, the gap between germline ends came to 11 bases. The CDR3 is 14 residues long. The V gene's germline CDR1 is MGHRA and CDR2 YSYEKL. CDR3 protein: CASSQDQRPAEAFF. In DNA, the CDR3 is TGCGCCAGCAGCCAAGATCAAAGGCCAGCTGAAGCTTTCTTT.

This clonotype was seen ten or more times. The J gene is TRBJ2-1, the V gene TRBV18; D possibly matches TRBD1 or TRBD2 (5 bases each). Trimming cost V 2 bases and J 8 bases, with 19 bases left between them. The CDR3 is made up of 16 amino acids. CDR1 KGHSH and CDR2 LQKENI come from the germline V gene. DNA for the CDR3: TGTGCCAGCTCACCAGAGGAGGTGGGAGAGGGACATGAGCAGTTCTTC. It codes for CASSPEEVGEGHEQFF.